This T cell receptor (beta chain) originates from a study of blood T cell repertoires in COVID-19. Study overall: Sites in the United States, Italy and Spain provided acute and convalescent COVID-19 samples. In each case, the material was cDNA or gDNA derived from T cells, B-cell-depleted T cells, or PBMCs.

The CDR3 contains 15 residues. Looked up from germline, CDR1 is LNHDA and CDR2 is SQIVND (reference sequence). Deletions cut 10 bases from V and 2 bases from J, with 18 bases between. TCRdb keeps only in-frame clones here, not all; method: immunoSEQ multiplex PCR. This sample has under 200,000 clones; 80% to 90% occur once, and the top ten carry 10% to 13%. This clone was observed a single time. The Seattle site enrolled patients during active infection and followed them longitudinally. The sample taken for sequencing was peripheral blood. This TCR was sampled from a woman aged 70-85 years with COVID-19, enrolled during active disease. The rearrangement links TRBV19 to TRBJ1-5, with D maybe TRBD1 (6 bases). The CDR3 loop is CATTQGSVGNQPQHF. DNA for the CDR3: TGTGCCACCACACAGGGCTCTGTTGGCAATCAGCCCCAGCATTTT.